Below, 8 T cell receptor beta chains from the same sample are listed, as sequenced in a study of post-analysis software for immune sequencing data. Whole-study findings and limits: With TRBV5-6, TRBV5-1 and TRBV20-1 included, 4 to 6 TRBV segments were more frequent in patients than in controls.

Unique molecular identifiers were built into the TCR beta cDNA libraries. TCRdb processed the PCR reads anew with MiXCR; each CDR3 protein has one entry. Found here are some 700,000 distinct CDR3 sequences, roughly three fifths of them singletons; the top ten hold about 11%. No antigen has been assigned to these receptors. The sample consisted of blood. These receptors were taken from a girl aged 2-10 years with multiple sclerosis.

This rearrangement joins TRBV4-2 to TRBJ2-4; D gene ambiguous. Trimming stripped 0 bases from V and 5 bases from J, with 20 bases between. CDR1 and CDR2 (germline): LGHNA, YNFKEQ. This CDR3 region has 18 residues. CDR3 loop: CASSQEPGRPPRQNIQYF. The DNA of the CDR3 is TGTGCCAGCAGCCAAGAACCAGGCCGACCACCAAGACAAAACATTCAGTACTTC.

This chain links TRBV20-1 with TRBJ2-1; D is ambiguous. The J call is in doubt because the DNA end fits TRBJ2-7 better. The CDR3 sequence is 12 residues long. Germline V gene data show CDR1 as DFQATT and CDR2 as SNEGSKA (reference sequence). The CDR3 DNA sequence: TGCAGTGCTAGGACCCGCAGCTACGAGCAGTACTTC. Its protein product is CSARTRSYEQYF.

The chain couples TRBV9 to TRBJ2-7, with unresolved D. V dropped 2 bases and J dropped 1 base, with 10 bases sitting between them. Germline values: CDR1 SGDLS, CDR2 YYNGEE. The CDR3 sequence is 14 residues long. CDR3 in DNA: TGTGCCAGCAGCGTTGGGGTTTTATCCTACGAGCAGTACTTC. Its protein is CASSVGVLSYEQYF.

The rearrangement joins TRBV12-3 or TRBV12-4 to TRBJ1-1; D possibly corresponds to TRBD1 (6 bases). V lost 4 bases, J lost 0 bases, and 9 bases lay in between. The CDR3 runs 14 residues. CDR3 sequence: CASSSGTLNTEAFF. In nucleotides, the CDR3 is TGTGCCAGCAGTTCTGGGACATTGAACACTGAAGCTTTCTTT.

This clonotype turned up a few times. Its ends do not fully match the called genes, so a read error is possible. The chain is built from TRBV10-3 and TRBJ2-5; TRBD1 matches at 12 bases. Germline V gene sequence: CDR1 ENHRY, CDR2 SYGVKD. The CDR3 runs 16 residues. The CDR3 DNA is TGTGCCATCGGTGATGGGACAGGGGGCTTGAAGGAGACCCAGTACTTC. Translated: CAIGDGTGGLKETQYF.

A remark on this clonotype: A junction boundary mismatches the germline segment, possibly from a read error. The chain joins TRBV12-3 or TRBV12-4 to TRBJ2-1, with 12 bases matching TRBD2. CDR3 size: 15 residues. CDR3 nucleotides: TGTGCCTGCAGTTTTGGACTAGCGGGATGGAGTGAGCAGTTCTTC. This sequence encodes CACSFGLAGWSEQFF.

The chain employs TRBV25-1 and TRBJ2-7; TRBD1 matches 8 bases. This CDR3 spans 16 amino acids. CDR1 and CDR2 from the germline V gene are MGHDK and SYGVNS. Trimming at V came to 6 bases and at J to 1 base, leaving 11 bases not matched to a gene. The CDR3 sequence is CASSHKPGTGSYEQYF. DNA of the CDR3: TGTGCCAGCAGCCACAAACCCGGGACAGGTTCCTACGAGCAGTACTTC.

This clonotype turned up a few times. The V gene is TRBV4-1, the J gene TRBJ2-7; D gene ambiguous. The CDR3 is made up of 14 amino acids. CDR1 is MGHRA, CDR2 YSYEKL, per germline. Trimming shortened V by 1 base and J by 1 base, and 8 bases separated the two germline ends. The CDR3 is CASSQVRVSYEQYF. The CDR3 DNA is TGCGCCAGCAGCCAAGTCAGAGTTTCCTACGAGCAGTACTTC.